This T cell receptor (beta chain) was sequenced in a study of beta chain features in type 1 diabetes. Whole-study results and caveats: An over-representation of cells with high TCR expression could result from cDNA sequencing. VDJ junctions in type 1 diabetes patients carried more deletions and fewer insertions. Shorter TCRB CDR3s, moderately but significantly so, were found in Type 1 diabetes patients in all four CD4+ subsets.

Isolated RNA was reverse transcribed in full, so expressed TCRB transcripts were sequenced. Assay: immunoSEQ multiplex PCR; the TCRdb copy retains only in-frame clones and omits some. The sample includes some 360,000 clones, 9.6% of them seen just once. The sample holds a few counts of this clone. Its cognate antigen is unknown. This clone may be a read error of a much larger clone one base away. This sample also contains other DNA sequences that code for the same CDR3. Material for sequencing was central memory CD4+ T cells from blood. The clonotype comes from a man aged 25 to 40 with type 1 diabetes.

The CDR3 spells CASSSYTDTQYF. The CDR3 bases are TGTGCCAGCAGCTCCTACACAGATACGCAGTATTTT. The gene calls are TRBV7-9 and TRBJ2-3, with no clear D. There are 12 residues in the CDR3. Germline V gives CDR1 SEHNR, CDR2 FQNEAQ (reference sequence). Trimming shortened V by 4 bases and J by 2 bases, and 4 bases separated the two germline ends.